The 17 T cell receptor beta chains presented below share a single source sample, sequenced in a study of shared clonotypes between healthy human individuals. Naive-designated CD8 cells lacked CD45RO, were positively enriched for CCR7, and omitted terminally differentiated effector memory CD45RA+ cells. TCRdb's copy holds only in-frame clones and misses some; the assay was immunoSEQ multiplex PCR. The data contain about 680,000 clones, about 90% of them singletons. Material for sequencing was naive CD8+ T cells sorted from blood. These TCRs come from a man under 40 in good health.

For the CDR3, the DNA is TGTGCCAGCAGTGAAGCGGTAGCGGGATGGGGGAGTGACGAGCAGTTCTTC. Translation gives CASSEAVAGWGSDEQFF. This rearrangement joins TRBV2 to TRBJ2-1; 8 nucleotides align to TRBD2. CDR1 is SNHLY, CDR2 FYNNEI, per germline. This CDR3 region has 17 residues. The trim removed 0 bases at V and 10 bases at J, leaving 14 bases unmatched. The whole variable domain, filled in from reference TRBV2 and TRBJ2-1, reads EPEVTQTPSHQVTQMGQEVILRCVPISNHLYFYWYRQILGQKVEFLVSFYNNEISEKSEIFDDQFSVERPDGSNFTLKIRSTKLEDSAMYFCASSEAVAGWGSDEQFFGPGTRLTVL.

This clone has a single count. The rearrangement links TRBV27 to TRBJ2-2; D may be TRBD2 (5 bases). The germline V gene has CDR1 MNHEY and CDR2 SMNVEV (reference sequence). This CDR3 spans 15 amino acids. The ends were cut back, 5 bases at V and 5 bases at J, with 15 bases in the middle. CDR3 loop: CASSIAGVRTGELFF. The CDR3 DNA sequence: TGTGCCAGCAGTATAGCCGGGGTGAGAACCGGGGAGCTGTTTTTT.

V and J are TRBV25-1 and TRBJ1-2, with D hard to call. The CDR3 consists of 13 residues. Germline CDR1 MGHDK, CDR2 SYGVNS. V lost 4 bases to trimming and J lost 6 bases, with 12 bases between them. For the CDR3, the DNA is TGTGCCAGCAGTGGGGTTCCTATAGATGGCTACACCTTC. Its protein is CASSGVPIDGYTF.

At least ten counts were recorded for this clone. This chain uses TRBV27 with TRBJ2-5; a weak D match, TRBD1 (7 bases). CDR1 and CDR2 from the germline V gene are MNHEY and SMNVEV (reference sequence). Trimming pared 3 bases from V and 4 bases from J, leaving 15 bases between. CDR3 size: 15 residues. Here the CDR3 DNA reads TGTGCCAGCAGTTTGAGACAGGGACTCGCAGAGACCCAGTACTTC. It is translated as CASSLRQGLAETQYF.

The gene calls are TRBV10-3 and TRBJ2-5, with a weak D call TRBD1 (6 bases). This CDR3 comprises 16 residues. Germline lookup yields CDR1 ENHRY and CDR2 SYGVKD. Trimming took off 0 bases at V and 2 bases at J, with 13 bases between the two ends. CDR3 residues: CAISESKTGLQETQYF. The CDR3 nucleotides are TGTGCCATCAGTGAGTCAAAGACAGGCCTACAAGAGACCCAGTACTTC.

The chain employs TRBV7-9 and TRBJ2-7; the match to TRBD1 covers 9 bases. The ends lost 4 bases at V and 1 base at J; junction bases unmatched: 8. This CDR3 comprises 16 residues. Looked up from germline, CDR1 is SEHNR and CDR2 is FQNEAQ (reference sequence). The CDR3 loop reads CASSSSPGQGSYEQYF. CDR3 coding DNA: TGTGCCAGCAGCTCGAGCCCCGGACAGGGGTCCTACGAGCAGTACTTC.

CDR3 amino acids: CSVEASGEAIYEQFF. For the CDR3, the DNA is TGCAGCGTTGAAGCTTCAGGGGAGGCTATCTATGAGCAGTTCTTC. The J gene is TRBJ2-1, the V gene TRBV29-1; TRBD1 or TRBD2 may be the D gene (6 bases each). V was trimmed by 1 base and J by 8 bases, leaving 18 bases between them. This CDR3 region has 15 residues. Germline assignment: CDR1 SQVTM and CDR2 ANQGSEA.

This chain joins TRBV18 and TRBJ2-7; perhaps TRBD2 as D (5 bases). Germline V gives CDR1 KGHSH, CDR2 LQKENI. This CDR3 spans 15 amino acids. Trimming took 6 bases from V and 1 from J, leaving 16 bases between them. The CDR3 coding sequence is TGTGCCAGCTCCCAACGTCTAGGGAGTTCCTACGAGCAGTACTTC. It specifies CASSQRLGSSYEQYF.

This clone was counted a few times. The rearrangement links TRBV29-1 to TRBJ2-1; D may be TRBD2 (6 bases). The germline V gene has CDR1 SQVTM and CDR2 ANQGSEA. Trimming pared 6 bases from V and 3 bases from J, leaving 15 bases between. The CDR3 length is 14 residues. The CDR3 protein is CSVEMAGLYNEQFF. The CDR3, as DNA: TGCAGCGTCGAAATGGCGGGGCTCTACAATGAGCAGTTCTTC.

The V and J genes are TRBV30 and TRBJ2-7, with TRBD2 identical over 10 bases. The CDR3 runs to 15 residues. Germline V CDR1 and CDR2: GTSNPN, SVGIG (reference sequence). After removal of 3 bases from V and 6 bases from J, the junction contained 11 bases not matched to a gene. The CDR3 nucleotides are TGTGCCTGGAGGACCGAGCGGGAGGGCCACGGCGAGCAGTACTTC. The encoded protein is CAWRTEREGHGEQYF.

DNA for the CDR3: TGTGCCAGCAGTCGGATTCCTCCGATACAAAGTCGGGCCAACGTCCTGACTTTC. Its protein is CASSRIPPIQSRANVLTF. The genes are TRBV2 and TRBJ2-6; D not resolved. The V end was cut by 5 bases, the J end by 5 bases, with 22 bases between. The CDR3 has 18 residues. Germline-derived CDR1 and CDR2 are SNHLY and FYNNEI.

J is TRBJ2-5 and V is TRBV18, with a tentative D call TRBD2 (6 bases). In germline, CDR1 is KGHSH, CDR2 LQKENI. The CDR3 extends over 17 amino acids. Trimming left V 3 bases short and J 5 bases short, with 22 bases between. This CDR3 is CASSPRSGGTRGETQYF. In nucleotides, the CDR3 is TGTGCCAGCTCACCCCGGAGTGGGGGAACCCGGGGGGAGACCCAGTACTTC. Together with reference TRBV18 and TRBJ2-5, the CDR3 gives the full variable domain: NAGVMQNPRHLVRRRGQEARLRCSPMKGHSHVYWYRQLPEEGLKFMVYLQKENIIDESGMPKERFSAEFPKEGPSILRIQQVVRGDSAAYFCASSPRSGGTRGETQYFGPGTRLLVL.

The V gene is TRBV28, the J gene TRBJ2-3; 9 nucleotides match TRBD1. Germline V lookup: CDR1 MDHEN, CDR2 SYDVKM. Trimming removed 4 bases from V and 4 bases from J; junction bases left unmatched: 9. This CDR3 is built from 16 residues. This CDR3 is CASSSGTGPFADTQYF. CDR3 coding DNA: TGTGCCAGCAGTTCCGGGACAGGGCCTTTTGCAGATACGCAGTATTTT.

This chain connects TRBV9 to TRBJ2-7, with no clear D. The CDR3 runs to 14 residues. CDR1 and CDR2 from the germline V gene are SGDLS and YYNGEE. Trimming took 4 bases from V and 2 from J, leaving 13 bases between them. The CDR3 region has the DNA TGTGCCAGCAGCTTAGGTACGATGGCCTACGAGCAGTACTTC. Translating gives CASSLGTMAYEQYF.

This chain connects TRBV4-2 to TRBJ2-1; D gene uncertain. Trimming pared 0 bases from V and 7 bases from J, leaving 7 bases between. This CDR3 is 13 amino acids long. Germline CDR1 LGHNA, CDR2 YNFKEQ. CDR3 DNA sequence: TGTGCCAGCAGCCAAGACCTCCGGAATGAGCAGTTCTTC. Translation: CASSQDLRNEQFF.

The J gene is TRBJ1-4, the V gene TRBV7-9; D is undetermined. The CDR3 spans 14 residues. Germline V lookup: CDR1 SEHNR, CDR2 FQNEAQ (reference sequence). Deletions cut 5 bases from V and 2 bases from J, with 9 bases between. CDR3 sequence (DNA): TGTGCCAGCAGCCCATATCGCACTAATGAAAAACTGTTTTTT. Its translation is CASSPYRTNEKLFF.

The gene calls are TRBV28 and TRBJ2-1, with D possibly being TRBD2 (6 bases). The ends were cut back, 3 bases at V and 3 bases at J, with 12 bases in the middle. Germline lookup yields CDR1 MDHEN and CDR2 SYDVKM. The CDR3 sequence is 15 residues long. CDR3 sequence (DNA): TGTGCCAGCAGTTTGGGGGGAAACCTCTACAATGAGCAGTTCTTC. As protein: CASSLGGNLYNEQFF.